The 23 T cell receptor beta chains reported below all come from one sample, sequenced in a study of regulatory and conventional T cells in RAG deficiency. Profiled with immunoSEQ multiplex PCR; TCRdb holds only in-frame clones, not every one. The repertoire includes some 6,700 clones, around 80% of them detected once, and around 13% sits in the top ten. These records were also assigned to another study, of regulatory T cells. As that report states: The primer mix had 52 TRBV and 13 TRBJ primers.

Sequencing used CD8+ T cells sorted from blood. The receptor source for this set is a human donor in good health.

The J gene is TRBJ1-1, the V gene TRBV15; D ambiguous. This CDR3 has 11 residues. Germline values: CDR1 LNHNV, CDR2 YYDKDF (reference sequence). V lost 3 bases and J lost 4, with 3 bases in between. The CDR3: CATSRGTEAFF. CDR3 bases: TGTGCCACCAGCAGGGGCACTGAAGCTTTCTTT.

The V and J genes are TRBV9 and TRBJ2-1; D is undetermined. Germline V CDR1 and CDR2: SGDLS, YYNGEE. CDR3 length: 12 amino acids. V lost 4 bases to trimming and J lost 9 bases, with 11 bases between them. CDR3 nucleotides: TGTGCCAGCAGCTTTACGTTTGGTGAGCAGTTCTTC. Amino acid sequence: CASSFTFGEQFF.

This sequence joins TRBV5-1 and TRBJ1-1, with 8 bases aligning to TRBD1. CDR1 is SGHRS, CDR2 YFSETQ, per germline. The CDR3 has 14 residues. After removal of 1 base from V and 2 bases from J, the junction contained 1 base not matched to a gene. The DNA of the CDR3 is TGCGCCAGCAGCTTGACAGGGGGAAACACTGAAGCTTTCTTT. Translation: CASSLTGGNTEAFF.

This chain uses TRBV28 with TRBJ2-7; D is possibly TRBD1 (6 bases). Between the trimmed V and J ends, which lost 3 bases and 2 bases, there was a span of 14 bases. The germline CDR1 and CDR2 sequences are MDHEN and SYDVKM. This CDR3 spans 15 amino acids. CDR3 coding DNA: TGTGCCAGCAGTTTCCTGCAGGGGCGCCCCTACGAGCAGTACTTC. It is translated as CASSFLQGRPYEQYF.

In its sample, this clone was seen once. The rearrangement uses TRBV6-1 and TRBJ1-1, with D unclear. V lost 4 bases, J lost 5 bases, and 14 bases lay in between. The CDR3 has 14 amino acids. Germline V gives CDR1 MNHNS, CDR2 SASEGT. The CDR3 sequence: CASSVASWGTEAFF. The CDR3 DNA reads TGTGCCAGCAGTGTGGCCTCGTGGGGAACTGAAGCTTTCTTT.

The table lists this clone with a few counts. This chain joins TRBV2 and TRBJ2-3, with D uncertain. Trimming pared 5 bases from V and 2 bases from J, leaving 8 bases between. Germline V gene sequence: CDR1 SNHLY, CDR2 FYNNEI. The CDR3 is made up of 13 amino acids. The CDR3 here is CASSTENTDTQYF. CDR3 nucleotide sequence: TGTGCCAGCAGTACAGAAAACACAGATACGCAGTATTTT.

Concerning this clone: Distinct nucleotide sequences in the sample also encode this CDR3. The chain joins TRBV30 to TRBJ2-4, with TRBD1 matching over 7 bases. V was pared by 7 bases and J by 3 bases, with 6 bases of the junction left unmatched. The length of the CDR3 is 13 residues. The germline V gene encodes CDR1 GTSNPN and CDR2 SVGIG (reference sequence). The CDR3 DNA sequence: TGTGCCTATGACAGGGTGGGCAAAAACATTCAGTACTTC. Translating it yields CAYDRVGKNIQYF.

The CDR3 bases are TGTGCCAGCAGCGTAGCTGACAGTAATGAAAAACTGTTTTTT. Its translation: CASSVADSNEKLFF. The chain carries TRBV9 and TRBJ1-4; TRBD1 might be the D (5 bases). This CDR3 has 14 residues. The V end lost 0 bases, the J end lost 4 bases, and 7 bases lay between the germline ends. The V gene's germline CDR1 is SGDLS and CDR2 YYNGEE.

CDR3 nucleotides: TGTGCCAGCAGGGGCCTGAACAATGAGCAGTTCTTC. The encoded protein is CASRGLNNEQFF. This chain links TRBV2 with TRBJ2-1; D remains unclear. CDR1 is SNHLY and CDR2 is FYNNEI in the germline V gene. The CDR3 covers 12 residues. Trimming cost V 6 bases and J 5 bases, with 8 bases left between them.

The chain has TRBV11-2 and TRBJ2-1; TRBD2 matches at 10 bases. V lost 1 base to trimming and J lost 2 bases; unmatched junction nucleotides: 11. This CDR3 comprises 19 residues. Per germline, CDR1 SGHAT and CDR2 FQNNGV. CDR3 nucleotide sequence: TGTGCCAGCAGCTTAGTTCGCCCTAGCGGGGGAAGAACCTACAATGAGCAGTTCTTC. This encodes CASSLVRPSGGRTYNEQFF.

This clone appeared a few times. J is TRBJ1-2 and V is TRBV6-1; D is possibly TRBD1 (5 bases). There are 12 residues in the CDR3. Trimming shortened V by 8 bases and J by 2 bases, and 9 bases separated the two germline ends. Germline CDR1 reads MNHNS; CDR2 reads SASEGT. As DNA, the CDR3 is TGTGCCAGCCGACAGATGAACTATGGCTACACCTTC. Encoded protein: CASRQMNYGYTF.

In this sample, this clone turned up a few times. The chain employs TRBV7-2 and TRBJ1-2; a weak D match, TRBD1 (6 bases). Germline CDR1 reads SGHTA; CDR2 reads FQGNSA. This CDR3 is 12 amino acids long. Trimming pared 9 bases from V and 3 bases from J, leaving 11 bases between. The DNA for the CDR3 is TGTGCCAGAGGGGGAGGCGACTATGGCTACACCTTC. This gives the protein CARGGGDYGYTF.

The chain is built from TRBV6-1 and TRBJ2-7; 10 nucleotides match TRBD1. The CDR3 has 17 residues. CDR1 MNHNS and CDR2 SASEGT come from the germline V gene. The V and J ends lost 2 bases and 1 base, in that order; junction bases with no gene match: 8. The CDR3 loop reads CASSERVVGQGSYEQYF. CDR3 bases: TGTGCCAGCAGTGAAAGGGTTGTGGGACAGGGGTCCTACGAGCAGTACTTC.

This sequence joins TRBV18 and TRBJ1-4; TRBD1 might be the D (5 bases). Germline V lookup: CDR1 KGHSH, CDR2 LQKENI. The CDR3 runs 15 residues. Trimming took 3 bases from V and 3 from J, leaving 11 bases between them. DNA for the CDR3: TGTGCCAGCTCACCGGGAGGGGCGGCTAATGAAAAACTGTTTTTT. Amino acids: CASSPGGAANEKLFF.

The DNA for the CDR3 is TGTGCCAGCTCACCGGAAAGACAGGGGGGAACTATGGGCTACACCTTC. This sequence encodes CASSPERQGGTMGYTF. The chain carries TRBV18 and TRBJ1-2, with 9 positions matching TRBD1. J was trimmed by 8 bases and V by 3 bases; bases with no gene match: 13. Per germline, CDR1 KGHSH and CDR2 LQKENI. CDR3 size: 16 residues.

The CDR3 reads CASRAIHISSYEQYF. As DNA, the CDR3 is TGTGCCAGTAGGGCTATACATATAAGCTCCTACGAGCAGTACTTC. The chain uses TRBV19 and TRBJ2-7; no definite D call. This CDR3 region has 15 residues. The germline CDR1 and CDR2 sequences are LNHDA and SQIVND (reference sequence). V dropped 6 bases and J dropped 0 bases, with 15 bases sitting between them.

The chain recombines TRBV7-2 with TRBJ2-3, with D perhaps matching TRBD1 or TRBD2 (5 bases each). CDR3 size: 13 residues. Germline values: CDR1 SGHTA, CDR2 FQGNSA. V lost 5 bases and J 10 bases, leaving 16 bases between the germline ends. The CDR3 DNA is TGTGCCAGCAGCCCCGGGACCCTCCTTGCGCAGTATTTT. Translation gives CASSPGTLLAQYF.

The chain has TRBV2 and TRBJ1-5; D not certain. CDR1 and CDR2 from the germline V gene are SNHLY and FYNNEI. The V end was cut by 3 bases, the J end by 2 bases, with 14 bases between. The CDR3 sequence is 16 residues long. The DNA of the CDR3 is TGTGCCAGCAGTGATTTTCCCAGCGAACGCAATCAGCCCCAGCATTTT. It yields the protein CASSDFPSERNQPQHF.

This CDR3 reads CASSDRSNEKLFF. The CDR3 region has the DNA TGTGCCAGCAGTGACAGGTCTAATGAAAAACTGTTTTTT. This chain connects TRBV28 to TRBJ1-4; TRBD1 might be the D (6 bases). This CDR3 contains 13 residues. The germline V gene has CDR1 MDHEN and CDR2 SYDVKM. The germline V and J ends were trimmed by 5 bases and 3 bases, with 7 bases remaining between them.

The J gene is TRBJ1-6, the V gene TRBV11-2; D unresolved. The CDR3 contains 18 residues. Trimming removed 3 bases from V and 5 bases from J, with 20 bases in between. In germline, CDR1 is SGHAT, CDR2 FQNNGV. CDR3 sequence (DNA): TGTGCCAGCAGCTTTTGGGCCTCCTCTCGCGGGGATAATTCACCCCTCCACTTT. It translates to CASSFWASSRGDNSPLHF. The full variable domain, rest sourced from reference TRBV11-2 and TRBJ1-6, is EAGVAQSPRYKIIEKRQSVAFWCNPISGHATLYWYQQILGQGPKLLIQFQNNGVVDDSQLPKDRFSAERLKGVDSTLKIQPAKLEDSAVYLCASSFWASSRGDNSPLHFGNGTRLTVT.

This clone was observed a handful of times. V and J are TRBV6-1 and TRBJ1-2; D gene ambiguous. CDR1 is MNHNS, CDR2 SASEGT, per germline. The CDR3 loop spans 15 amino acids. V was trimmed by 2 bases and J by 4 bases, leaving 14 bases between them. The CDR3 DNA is TGTGCCAGCAGTGAACGTCCCGGGGTCCTCTATGGCTACACCTTC. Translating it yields CASSERPGVLYGYTF.

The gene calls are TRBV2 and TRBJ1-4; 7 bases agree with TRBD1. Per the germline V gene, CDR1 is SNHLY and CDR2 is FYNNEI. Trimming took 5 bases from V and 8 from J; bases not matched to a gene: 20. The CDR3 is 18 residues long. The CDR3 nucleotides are TGTGCCAGCAGTCCCTACAGGGGAGGGGCCCTCCTCGGCGAAAAACTGTTTTTT. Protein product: CASSPYRGGALLGEKLFF.

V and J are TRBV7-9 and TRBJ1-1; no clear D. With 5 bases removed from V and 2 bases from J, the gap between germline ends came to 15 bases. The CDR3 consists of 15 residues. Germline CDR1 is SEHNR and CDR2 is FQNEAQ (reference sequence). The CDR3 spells CASSPPVVGNTEAFF. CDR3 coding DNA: TGTGCCAGCAGCCCCCCGGTTGTTGGAAACACTGAAGCTTTCTTT. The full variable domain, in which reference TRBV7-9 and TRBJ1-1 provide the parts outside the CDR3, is DTGVSQNPRHKITKRGQNVTFRCDPISEHNRLYWYRQTLGQGPEFLTYFQNEAQLEKSRLLSDRFSAERPKGSFSTLEIQRTEQGDSAMYLCASSPPVVGNTEAFFGQGTRLTVV.